This TCR beta chain derives from a study of shared clonotypes between healthy human individuals. This clone was observed many times. The antigen remains undetermined. Among the donors, all were Caucasian adults who lived in Nashville, Tennessee. Overall study findings and caveats: What rarefaction showed was incomplete sorted-subset sequencing despite large depth.

Profiling relied on immunoSEQ multiplex PCR, and the TCRdb table lists in-frame clones only, not all of them. Among some 1 million clones listed, around 74% were seen once. Germline lookup yields CDR1 MNHEY and CDR2 SVGAGI. The V end was cut by 0 bases, the J end by 0 bases, with 8 bases between. This CDR3 has 15 residues. The sequence derives from a man aged 18 to 35 in good health. The V gene is TRBV6-5, the J gene TRBJ1-1, with a possible D match to TRBD1 (5 bases). The sequencing sample was made of memory CD4+ T cells sorted from blood. Subset: CD45RA-negative fraction. CDR3 in amino acids: CASSYSRTLNTEAFF. The DNA for the CDR3 is TGTGCCAGCAGTTACTCAAGGACATTGAACACTGAAGCTTTCTTT.